This TCR beta chain was observed in a study of regulatory T cells in long-lasting Graves disease. Looking at the study overall: Persistent Graves' disease denoted over 5 years of antithyroid drugs plus positive TSH receptor antibodies.

In germline, CDR1 is MDHEN, CDR2 SYDVKM. The CDR3 contains 15 residues. The ends lost 6 bases at V and 3 bases at J; junction bases unmatched: 8. Specified time point: persistent/refractory GD, antithyroid drugs over 5 years with positive TRAb. PBMC-derived RNA was used for the TCR library. Tubes containing EDTA received approximately 9.8 milliliters of drawn peripheral blood. Relying on iRepertoire HTBI primers and Arm-PCR of CDR3 regions, the team built TCR beta libraries. In the original workflow: Spanning all samples, the identified segments comprised approximately 60 TRBV and around 15 TRBJ. TCRdb recomputed calls from the multiplex PCR reads with MiXCR, one row per CDR3 protein. The V and J calls come from TCRdb's annotation, not from the publication. The table shows 450,000 or so distinct CDR3 sequences, with about a fifth occurring only once. This clonotype was observed many times.

The receptor comes from a female donor with Graves disease. The input for sequencing was peripheral blood mononuclear cells (PBMCs), taken when the disease was refractory, from a patient treated with antithyroid drugs. The chain has TRBV28 and TRBJ2-7; 10 nucleotides match TRBD1. This CDR3 is CASRGQGSAIYEQYF. The CDR3 DNA is TGTGCCAGCAGGGGACAGGGGTCAGCGATCTACGAGCAGTACTTC. The full variable domain, in which reference TRBV28 and TRBJ2-7 provide the parts outside the CDR3, is DVKVTQSSRYLVKRTGEKVFLECVQDMDHENMFWYRQDPGLGLRLIYFSYDVKMKEKGDIPEGYSVSREKKERFSLILESASTNQTSMYLCASRGQGSAIYEQYFGPGTRLTVT.